Shown below are 19 T cell receptor beta chains from a single sample sequenced in a study of blood T cells in healthy people across ages. A J-beta primer mix and a sample-barcoded 5' primer were used in a second PCR of about 7 to 11 cycles. Via MiXCR, TCRdb re-called the 5' RACE reads, giving one row per CDR3 protein. The table has hundreds of thousands of distinct CDR3 sequences, 45% to 60% seen once. Source material: blood. The receptors were gathered from a woman aged 80 or older in good health.

This clonotype was seen many times. This rearrangement joins TRBV9 to TRBJ1-6; 10 bases align to TRBD1. This CDR3 is built from 15 residues. The ends lost 0 bases at V and 11 bases at J; junction bases unmatched: 5. Germline CDR1 SGDLS, CDR2 YYNGEE. The CDR3 DNA sequence: TGTGCCAGCAGCGTAGGGGACAGGGGCTCGGCACCCCTCCACTTT. It yields the protein CASSVGDRGSAPLHF.

The table lists this clonotype with many counts. CDR3 loop: CASSPQRTRNNEQFF. The DNA of the CDR3 is TGTGCCAGCAGCCCACAGAGGACTCGGAACAATGAGCAGTTCTTC. This chain uses TRBV11-3 with TRBJ2-1; the D gene is possibly TRBD2 (5 bases). Germline V gives CDR1 SGHNT, CDR2 YENEEA. Trimming shortened V by 5 bases and J by 5 bases, and 16 bases separated the two germline ends. The CDR3 covers 15 residues.

V usage is TRBV29-1 and J usage is TRBJ1-4; a weak D match, TRBD1 (6 bases). CDR3 size: 12 residues. CDR1 is SQVTM and CDR2 is ANQGSEA in the germline V gene. Trimming shortened V by 6 bases and J by 6 bases, and 11 bases separated the two germline ends. CDR3 residues: CSVRGLDEKLFF. The DNA of the CDR3 is TGCAGCGTCAGGGGACTCGATGAAAAACTGTTTTTT.

This clonotype came up a few times. This chain joins TRBV20-1 and TRBJ2-4, with TRBD2 as a possible D gene (6 bases). CDR3 length equals 11 residues. CDR1 is DFQATT, CDR2 SNEGSKA, per germline (reference sequence). V was pared by 3 bases and J by 12 bases, with 12 bases between. The CDR3 sequence is CSAREGTNQYF. The CDR3 bases are TGCAGTGCTAGGGAGGGAACTAATCAGTACTTC.

At least ten counts were recorded for this clonotype. The V call is TRBV5-1, the J call TRBJ2-3; 10 nucleotides align to TRBD1. CDR1 and CDR2 (germline): SGHRS, YFSETQ. The CDR3 covers 14 residues. Trimming at V came to 5 bases and at J to 4 bases, leaving 4 bases not matched to a gene. The CDR3 sequence is CASSSTGGPDTQYF. CDR3 sequence (DNA): TGCGCCAGCAGTTCGACAGGGGGCCCAGATACGCAGTATTTT.

This clonotype was counted a single time. The chain recombines TRBV27 with TRBJ2-3; perhaps TRBD2 as D (7 bases). Between the trimmed V and J ends, which lost 4 bases and 6 bases, there was a span of 14 bases. CDR3 length equals 14 residues. The germline CDR1 and CDR2 sequences are MNHEY and SMNVEV (reference sequence). The CDR3 sequence: CASSWNGGQDTQYF. In nucleotides, the CDR3 is TGTGCCAGCAGTTGGAACGGGGGGCAGGATACGCAGTATTTT.

The CDR3: CSVEGQFF. The CDR3 nucleotides read TGCAGCGTTGAAGGGCAGTTCTTC. This chain joins TRBV29-1 and TRBJ2-1, with unresolved D. This CDR3 region has 8 residues. Trimming stripped 1 base from V and 12 bases from J, with 1 base between. Germline CDR1 SQVTM, CDR2 ANQGSEA.

This clonotype has at least ten counts. The chain uses TRBV12-3 or TRBV12-4 and TRBJ1-4; D is uncertain. The CDR3 extends over 14 amino acids. Trimming stripped 5 bases from V and 11 bases from J, with 18 bases between. The CDR3 region has the DNA TGTGCCAGCAGTGTTGATCTACCCTCGGGGAAACTGTTTTTT. This encodes CASSVDLPSGKLFF.

This clonotype was counted a few times. The chain combines TRBV25-1 with TRBJ2-3, with no clear D. Germline lookup yields CDR1 MGHDK and CDR2 SYGVNS. The CDR3 contains 17 residues. The V end was cut by 4 bases, the J end by 3 bases, with 20 bases between. The DNA for the CDR3 is TGTGCCAGCAGTGGTACCCATCTAGGAGCTTTGACAGATACGCAGTATTTT. Translated: CASSGTHLGALTDTQYF.

This clonotype was recorded at least ten times. The chain couples TRBV3-1 to TRBJ1-5; D call uncertain. Germline V gives CDR1 LGHDT, CDR2 YNNKEL (reference sequence). Trimming cost V 1 base and J 7 bases, with 5 bases left between them. There are 12 residues in the CDR3. In nucleotides, the CDR3 is TGTGCCAGCAGCCAAGGAGGCCAGCCCCAGCATTTT. Protein sequence: CASSQGGQPQHF.

The table lists this clonotype with many counts. This rearrangement joins TRBV7-3 to TRBJ2-3, with D perhaps matching TRBD1 (6 bases). CDR3 length equals 13 residues. Germline V gene data show CDR1 as SGHTA and CDR2 as FQGTGA. V was clipped by 5 bases and J by 3 bases, with 9 bases between them. This CDR3 is CASSGTGTDTQYF. CDR3 sequence (DNA): TGTGCCAGCAGCGGCACAGGGACAGATACGCAGTATTTT.

V and J are TRBV29-1 and TRBJ2-1; the D gene could be TRBD1 or TRBD2 (5 bases each). Germline loops: CDR1 SQVTM, CDR2 ANQGSEA. There are 11 residues in the CDR3. Trimming took 7 bases from V and 8 from J, leaving 12 bases between them. The CDR3 is CSADPGHEQFF. The DNA for the CDR3 is TGCAGCGCCGACCCGGGGCATGAGCAGTTCTTC.

This clonotype was counted once. A read error may produce the germline difference seen at one junction end. The chain carries TRBV15 and TRBJ1-4, with 7 positions matching TRBD1. The CDR3 covers 13 residues. Germline V CDR1 and CDR2: LNHNV, YYDKDF (reference sequence). The DNA for the CDR3 is TGTGCCACCAGCAAGGGACAGAATGAGAAACTGTTTTTT. This encodes CATSKGQNEKLFF.

Remarks on this clonotype: Since a much larger clone is just one base distant, this may be a read error. The chain uses TRBV14 and TRBJ2-1; D call uncertain. CDR1 and CDR2 from the germline V gene are SGHDN and FVKESK. V was clipped by 0 bases and J by 7 bases, with 13 bases between them. The CDR3 spans 15 residues. The CDR3 nucleotides are TGTGCCAGCAGCCAAGAAGAGACGTCTAGTAATGAGCAGTTCTTC. Translated, it gives CASSQEETSSNEQFF.

The genes are TRBV29-1 and TRBJ2-3; 8 positions agree with TRBD2. The CDR3 extends over 13 amino acids. The trim removed 4 bases at V and 5 bases at J, leaving 5 bases unmatched. Germline V CDR1 and CDR2: SQVTM, ANQGSEA. The CDR3 DNA is TGCAGCGTTGTCGGGGGGGCCATAGATACGCAGTATTTT. It yields the protein CSVVGGAIDTQYF.

V is TRBV29-1 and J is TRBJ2-4, with a tentative D call TRBD2 (5 bases). V was clipped by 7 bases and J by 5 bases, with 18 bases between them. CDR3 length equals 14 residues. CDR1 is SQVTM, CDR2 ANQGSEA, per germline. CDR3 in amino acids: CSAQRAADQNIQYF. CDR3 bases: TGCAGCGCCCAAAGGGCAGCGGACCAAAACATTCAGTACTTC.

This rearrangement joins TRBV5-1 to TRBJ2-1, with no clear D. Trimming removed 4 bases from V and 2 bases from J, with 13 bases in between. The CDR3 is 15 amino acids. The germline CDR1 and CDR2 sequences are SGHRS and YFSETQ. This CDR3 is CASSIGRTPYNEQFF. CDR3 DNA sequence: TGCGCCAGCAGCATCGGACGTACCCCCTACAATGAGCAGTTCTTC.

The chain has TRBV3-1 and TRBJ2-1; TRBD1 might be the D (5 bases). This CDR3 spans 16 amino acids. The V gene lost 1 base and the J gene lost 0 bases, with 10 bases spanning the gap. Germline V gene data show CDR1 as LGHDT and CDR2 as YNNKEL (reference sequence). The chain's CDR3 is CASSQGRRGSYNEQFF. In DNA form, the CDR3 reads TGTGCCAGCAGCCAAGGTCGAAGGGGCTCCTACAATGAGCAGTTCTTC.

The table lists this clonotype with many counts. This sequence joins TRBV6-6 and TRBJ1-1; no definite D call. The V end lost 3 bases, the J end lost 1 base, and 15 bases lay between the germline ends. The CDR3 extends over 16 amino acids. In germline, CDR1 is MNHNY, CDR2 SVGAGI (reference sequence). The DNA for the CDR3 is TGTGCCAGCAGTTATCCCCAGAACCGGTGGAACACTGAAGCTTTCTTT. Its translation is CASSYPQNRWNTEAFF.